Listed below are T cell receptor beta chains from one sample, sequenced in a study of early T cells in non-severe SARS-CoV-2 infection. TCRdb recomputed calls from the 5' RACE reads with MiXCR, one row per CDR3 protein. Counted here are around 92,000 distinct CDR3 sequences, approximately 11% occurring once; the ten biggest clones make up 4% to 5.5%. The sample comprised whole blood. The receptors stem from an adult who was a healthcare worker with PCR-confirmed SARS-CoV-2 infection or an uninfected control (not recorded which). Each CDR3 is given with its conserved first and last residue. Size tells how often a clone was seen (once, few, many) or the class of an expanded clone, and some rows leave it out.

CASSFGDPYEQYF	.	TRBV12-3/TRBV12-4	TRBJ2-7
CASSLTGTVNTEAFF	few	TRBV7-3	TRBJ1-1
CASSRQGVMNEQFF	.	TRBV7-2	TRBJ2-1
CSARLGGGHTGELFF	many	TRBV20-1	TRBJ2-2
CASSHPSGEDEQYF	.	TRBV7-9	TRBJ2-7
CSARVDRGITEAFF	many	TRBV20-1	TRBJ1-1
CAWSAGTSQFF	few	TRBV30	TRBJ2-1
CASRPQGLNNEQFF	many	TRBV12-3/TRBV12-4	TRBJ2-1
CAISDPTGLDTQYF	.	TRBV10-3	TRBJ2-3
CASSYGASGASNTGELFF	many	TRBV6-2/TRBV6-3	TRBJ2-2
CASSSLPGLSSYNEQFF	few	TRBV11-2	TRBJ2-1
CASSYSSGSVRNGYTF	.	TRBV6-8	TRBJ1-2
CASSIGDTGNTIYF	few	TRBV5-1	TRBJ1-3
CAISEDIAGKLFF	few	TRBV10-3	TRBJ1-4
CASSARRGTSGQETQYF	.	TRBV11-2	TRBJ2-5
CACAQGAPTDTQYF	.	TRBV12-3/TRBV12-4	TRBJ2-3
CASSWTSGTDTQYF	many	TRBV5-1	TRBJ2-3
CASMRGSYNEQFF	.	TRBV7-9	TRBJ2-1
CASASLDTQYF	many	TRBV7-9	TRBJ2-3
CSAKRGGTDTQYF	.	TRBV29-1	TRBJ2-3